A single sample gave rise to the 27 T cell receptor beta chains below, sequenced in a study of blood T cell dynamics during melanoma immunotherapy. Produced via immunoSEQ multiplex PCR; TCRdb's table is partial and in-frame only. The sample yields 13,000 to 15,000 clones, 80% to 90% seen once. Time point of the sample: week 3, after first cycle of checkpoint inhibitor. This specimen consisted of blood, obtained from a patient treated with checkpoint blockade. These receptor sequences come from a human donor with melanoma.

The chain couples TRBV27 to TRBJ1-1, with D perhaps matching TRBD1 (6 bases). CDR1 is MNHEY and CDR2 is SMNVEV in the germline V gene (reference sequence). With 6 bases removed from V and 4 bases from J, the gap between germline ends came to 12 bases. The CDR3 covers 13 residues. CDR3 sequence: CASSLLRGTEAFF. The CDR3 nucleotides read TGTGCCAGCAGCCTTCTCAGGGGCACTGAAGCTTTCTTT.

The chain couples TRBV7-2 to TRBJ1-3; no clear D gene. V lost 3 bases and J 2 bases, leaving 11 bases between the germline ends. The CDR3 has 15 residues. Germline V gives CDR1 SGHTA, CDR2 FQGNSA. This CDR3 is CASSFGRSPGNTIYF. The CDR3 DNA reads TGTGCCAGCAGCTTCGGACGTTCTCCTGGAAACACCATATATTTT.

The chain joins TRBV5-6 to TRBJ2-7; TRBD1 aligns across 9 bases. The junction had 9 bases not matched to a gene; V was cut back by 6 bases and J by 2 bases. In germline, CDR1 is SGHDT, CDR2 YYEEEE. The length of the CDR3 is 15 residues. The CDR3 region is CASTVPGQGTYEQYF. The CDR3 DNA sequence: TGTGCCAGCACCGTTCCGGGACAGGGAACCTACGAGCAGTACTTC.

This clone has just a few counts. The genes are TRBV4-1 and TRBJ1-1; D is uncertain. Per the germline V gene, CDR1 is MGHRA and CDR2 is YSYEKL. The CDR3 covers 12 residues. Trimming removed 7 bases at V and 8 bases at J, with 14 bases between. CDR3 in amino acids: CASTLIGAEAFF. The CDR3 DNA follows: TGCGCCAGCACCCTGATCGGAGCCGAAGCTTTCTTT.

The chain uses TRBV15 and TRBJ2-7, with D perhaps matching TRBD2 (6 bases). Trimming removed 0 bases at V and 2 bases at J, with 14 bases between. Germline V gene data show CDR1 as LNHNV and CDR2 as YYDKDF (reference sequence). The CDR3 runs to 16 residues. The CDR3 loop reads CATSRDGGSATYEQYF. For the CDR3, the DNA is TGTGCCACCAGCAGAGATGGGGGGAGCGCAACCTACGAGCAGTACTTC.

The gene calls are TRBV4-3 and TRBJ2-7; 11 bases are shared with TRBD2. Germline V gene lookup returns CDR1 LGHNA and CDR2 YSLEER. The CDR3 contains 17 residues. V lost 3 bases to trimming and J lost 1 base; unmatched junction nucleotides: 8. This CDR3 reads CASSQGYSGRGSYEQYF. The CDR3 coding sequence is TGCGCCAGCAGCCAGGGTTATAGCGGGAGGGGGTCCTACGAGCAGTACTTC.

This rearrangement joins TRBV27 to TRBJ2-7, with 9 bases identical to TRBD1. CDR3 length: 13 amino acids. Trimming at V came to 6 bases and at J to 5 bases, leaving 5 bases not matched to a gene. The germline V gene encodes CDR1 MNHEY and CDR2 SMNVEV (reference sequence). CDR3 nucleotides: TGTGCCAGCAGCCAATGGGACAGGGACGAGCAGTACTTC. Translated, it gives CASSQWDRDEQYF.

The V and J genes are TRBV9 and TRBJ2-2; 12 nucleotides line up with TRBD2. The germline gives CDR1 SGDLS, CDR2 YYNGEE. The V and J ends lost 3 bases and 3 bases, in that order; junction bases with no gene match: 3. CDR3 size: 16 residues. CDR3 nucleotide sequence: TGTGCCAGCAGCGGTCGGACTAGCGGGGACACCGGGGAGCTGTTTTTT. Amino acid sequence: CASSGRTSGDTGELFF.

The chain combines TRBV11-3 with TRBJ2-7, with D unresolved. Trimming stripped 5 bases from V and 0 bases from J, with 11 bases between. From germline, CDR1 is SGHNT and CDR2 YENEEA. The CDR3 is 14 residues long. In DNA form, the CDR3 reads TGTGCCAGCAGCCTCGGAGTTAGCTCCTACGAGCAGTACTTC. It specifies CASSLGVSSYEQYF.

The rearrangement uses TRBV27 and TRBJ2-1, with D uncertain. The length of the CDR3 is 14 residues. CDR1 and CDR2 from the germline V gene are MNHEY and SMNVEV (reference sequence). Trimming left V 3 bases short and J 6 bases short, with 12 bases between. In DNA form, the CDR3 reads TGTGCCAGCAGTTTCGACGGGCCCTTCAATGAGCAGTTCTTC. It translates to CASSFDGPFNEQFF.

The CDR3 DNA is TGTGCCAGCTCACCACGAGAATACGAGCAGTACTTC. This encodes CASSPREYEQYF. The chain carries TRBV18 and TRBJ2-7; the D is unclear. The V end was cut by 1 base, the J end by 4 bases, with 5 bases between. The CDR3 loop spans 12 amino acids. CDR1 KGHSH and CDR2 LQKENI come from the germline V gene.

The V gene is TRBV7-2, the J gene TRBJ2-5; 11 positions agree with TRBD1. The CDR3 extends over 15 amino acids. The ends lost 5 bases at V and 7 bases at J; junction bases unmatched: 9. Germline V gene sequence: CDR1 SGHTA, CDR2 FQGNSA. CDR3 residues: CASSASPGTGGTQYF. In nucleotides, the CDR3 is TGTGCCAGCAGCGCCAGTCCCGGGACAGGGGGGACCCAGTACTTC.

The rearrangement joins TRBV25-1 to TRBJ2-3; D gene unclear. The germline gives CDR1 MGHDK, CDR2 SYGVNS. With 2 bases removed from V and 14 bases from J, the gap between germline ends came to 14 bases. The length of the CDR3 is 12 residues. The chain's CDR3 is CASSETPNLRYF. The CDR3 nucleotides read TGTGCCAGCAGTGAAACCCCCAACCTGAGGTATTTT.

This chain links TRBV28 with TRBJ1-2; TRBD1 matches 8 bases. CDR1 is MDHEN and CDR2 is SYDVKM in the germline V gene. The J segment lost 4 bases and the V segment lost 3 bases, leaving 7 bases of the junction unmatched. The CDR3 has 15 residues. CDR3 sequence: CASSFGQGWGYGYTF. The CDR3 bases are TGTGCCAGCAGTTTTGGACAGGGCTGGGGCTATGGCTACACCTTC.

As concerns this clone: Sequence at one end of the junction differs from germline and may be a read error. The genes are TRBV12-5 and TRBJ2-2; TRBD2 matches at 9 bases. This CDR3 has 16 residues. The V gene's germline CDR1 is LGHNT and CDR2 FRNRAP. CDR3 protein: CASDLPGGRGPGELFF. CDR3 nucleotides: TGTGCTAGTGATTTGCCTGGCGGGAGGGGCCCCGGGGAGCTGTTTTTT.

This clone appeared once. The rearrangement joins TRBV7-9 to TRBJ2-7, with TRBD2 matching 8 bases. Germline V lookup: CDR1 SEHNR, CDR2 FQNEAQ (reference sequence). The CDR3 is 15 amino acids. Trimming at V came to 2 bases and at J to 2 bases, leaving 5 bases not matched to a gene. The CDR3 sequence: CASSLIREGTYEQYF. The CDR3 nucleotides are TGTGCCAGCAGCTTAATCCGGGAGGGGACCTACGAGCAGTACTTC.

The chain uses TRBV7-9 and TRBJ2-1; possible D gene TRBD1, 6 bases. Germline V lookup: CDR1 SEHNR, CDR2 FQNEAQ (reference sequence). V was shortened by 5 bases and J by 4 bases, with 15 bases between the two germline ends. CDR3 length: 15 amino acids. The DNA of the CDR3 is TGTGCCAGCAGCCCTAGACAGGCCCAGTACAATGAGCAGTTCTTC. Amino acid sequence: CASSPRQAQYNEQFF.

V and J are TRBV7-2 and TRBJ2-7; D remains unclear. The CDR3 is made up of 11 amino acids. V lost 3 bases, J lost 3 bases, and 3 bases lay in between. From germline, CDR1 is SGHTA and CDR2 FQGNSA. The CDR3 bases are TGTGCCAGCAGCTTGTTCTACGAGCAGTACTTC. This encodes CASSLFYEQYF.

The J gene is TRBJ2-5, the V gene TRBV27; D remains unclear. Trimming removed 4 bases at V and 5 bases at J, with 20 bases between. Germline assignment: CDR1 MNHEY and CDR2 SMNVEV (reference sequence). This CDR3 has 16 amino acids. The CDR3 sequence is CASSWGLANPMETQYF. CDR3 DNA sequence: TGTGCCAGCAGTTGGGGTTTGGCGAACCCAATGGAGACCCAGTACTTC.

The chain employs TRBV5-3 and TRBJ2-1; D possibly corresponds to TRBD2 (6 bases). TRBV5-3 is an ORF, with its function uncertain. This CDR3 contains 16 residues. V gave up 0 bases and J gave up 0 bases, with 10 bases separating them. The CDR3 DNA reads TGTGCCAGAAGCTTGGGTGCCGGGAGCTCCTACAATGAGCAGTTCTTC. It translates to CARSLGAGSSYNEQFF.

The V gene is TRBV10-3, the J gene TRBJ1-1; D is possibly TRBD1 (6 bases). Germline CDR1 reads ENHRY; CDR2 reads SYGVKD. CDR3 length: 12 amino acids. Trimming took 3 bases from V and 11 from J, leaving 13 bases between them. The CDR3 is CAISDVTGTAFF. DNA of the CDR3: TGTGCCATCAGTGATGTTACAGGGACCGCTTTCTTT.

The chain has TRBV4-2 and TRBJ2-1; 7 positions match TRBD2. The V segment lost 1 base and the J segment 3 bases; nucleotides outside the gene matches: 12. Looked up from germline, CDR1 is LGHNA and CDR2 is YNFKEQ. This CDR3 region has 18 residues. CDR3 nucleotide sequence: TGTGCCAGCAGCCAAGTAGGTGGCGGGAGCGCAGACTACAATGAGCAGTTCTTC. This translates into CASSQVGGGSADYNEQFF.

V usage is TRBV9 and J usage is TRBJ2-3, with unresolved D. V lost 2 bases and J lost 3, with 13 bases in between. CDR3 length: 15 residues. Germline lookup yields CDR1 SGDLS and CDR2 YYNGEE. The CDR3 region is CASSVTAGATDTQYF. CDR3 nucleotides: TGTGCCAGCAGCGTCACGGCAGGAGCTACAGATACGCAGTATTTT.

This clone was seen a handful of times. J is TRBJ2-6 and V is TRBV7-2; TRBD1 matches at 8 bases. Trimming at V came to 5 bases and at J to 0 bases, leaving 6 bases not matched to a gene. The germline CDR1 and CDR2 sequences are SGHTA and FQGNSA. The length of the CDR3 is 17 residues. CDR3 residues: CASSRDRPSSGANVLTF. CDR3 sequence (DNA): TGTGCCAGCAGCCGGGACAGGCCGAGCTCTGGGGCCAACGTCCTGACTTTC. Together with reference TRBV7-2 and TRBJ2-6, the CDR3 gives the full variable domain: GAGVSQSPSNKVTEKGKDVELRCDPISGHTALYWYRQSLGQGLEFLIYFQGNSAPDKSGLPSDRFSAERTGGSVSTLTIQRTQQEDSAVYLCASSRDRPSSGANVLTFGAGSRLTVL.

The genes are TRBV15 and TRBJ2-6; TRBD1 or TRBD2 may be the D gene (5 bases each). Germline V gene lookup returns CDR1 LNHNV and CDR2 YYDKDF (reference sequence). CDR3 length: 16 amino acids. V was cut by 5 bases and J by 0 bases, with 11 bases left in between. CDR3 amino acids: CATSGTRNSGANVLTF. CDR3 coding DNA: TGTGCCACCAGCGGGACCAGAAACTCTGGGGCCAACGTCCTGACTTTC.

The DNA for the CDR3 is TGCGCCAGCACCGGACAGAGCTCCTACGAGCAGTACTTC. Its protein product is CASTGQSSYEQYF. The V gene is TRBV23-1, the J gene TRBJ2-7, with D possibly matching TRBD1 (6 bases). TRBV23-1 is treated as an ORF (open reading frame) with a function not yet certain. This CDR3 comprises 13 residues. V lost 7 bases and J lost 0, with 10 bases in between.

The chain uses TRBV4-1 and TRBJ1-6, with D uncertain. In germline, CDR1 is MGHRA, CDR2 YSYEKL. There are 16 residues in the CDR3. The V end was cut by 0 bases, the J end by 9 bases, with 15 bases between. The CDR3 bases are TGCGCCAGCAGCCAAGATGGCGGGGTTTTTACTTCACCCCTCCACTTT. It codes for CASSQDGGVFTSPLHF.